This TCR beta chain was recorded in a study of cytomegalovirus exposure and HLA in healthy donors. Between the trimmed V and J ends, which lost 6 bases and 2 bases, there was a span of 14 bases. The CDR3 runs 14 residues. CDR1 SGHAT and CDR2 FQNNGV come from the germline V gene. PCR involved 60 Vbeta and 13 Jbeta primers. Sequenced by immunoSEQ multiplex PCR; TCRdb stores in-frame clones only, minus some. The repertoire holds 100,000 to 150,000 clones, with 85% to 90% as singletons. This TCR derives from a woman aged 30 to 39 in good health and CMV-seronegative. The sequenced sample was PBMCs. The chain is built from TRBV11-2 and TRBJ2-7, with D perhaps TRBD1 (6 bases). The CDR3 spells CASSLPGHTYEQYF. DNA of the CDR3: TGTGCCAGCAGTTTACCGGGACACACCTACGAGCAGTACTTC.